Presented here are 8 T cell receptor beta chains from one specimen sequenced in a study of blood T cell repertoires in COVID-19. The repertoire was sequenced with immunoSEQ multiplex PCR; TCRdb's copy has only in-frame clones and lacks some. The sample includes over 15,000 clones, 77% of them seen just once. The sample consisted of peripheral blood. Receptors originate from a man between 65 and 85 years old with COVID-19, enrolled during active disease.

In its sample, this clone was seen a few times. The chain carries TRBV7-2 and TRBJ1-5, with 7 bases lining up with TRBD1. The CDR3 is 15 residues long. The ends lost 5 bases at V and 9 bases at J; junction bases unmatched: 13. CDR1 and CDR2 from the germline V gene are SGHTA and FQGNSA. The CDR3 nucleotides are TGTGCCAGCAGCCTGGGGGCAGGGGGTTCGAGGCCCCAGCATTTT. Protein product: CASSLGAGGSRPQHF. Based on the CDR3 plus reference TRBV7-2 and TRBJ1-5, the full variable domain is GAGVSQSPSNKVTEKGKDVELRCDPISGHTALYWYRQSLGQGLEFLIYFQGNSAPDKSGLPSDRFSAERTGGSVSTLTIQRTQQEDSAVYLCASSLGAGGSRPQHFGDGTRLSIL.

The chain links TRBV3-1 (or the pseudogene TRBV3-2) to TRBJ2-1; 9 positions match TRBD1. CDR1 is LGHDT and CDR2 is YNNKEL in the germline V gene (reference sequence). The CDR3 contains 15 residues. Trimming cost V 4 bases and J 3 bases; bases outside gene matches: 4. The chain's CDR3 is CASSRGQGGYNEQFF. CDR3 DNA: TGTGCCAGCAGCCGGGGACAGGGTGGCTACAATGAGCAGTTCTTC.

The chain recombines TRBV5-8 with TRBJ2-3; D call uncertain. CDR3 length: 11 amino acids. Between the trimmed V and J ends, which lost 4 bases and 9 bases, there was a span of 9 bases. Germline CDR1 reads SGHTS; CDR2 reads YDEGEE. CDR3 bases: TGTGCCAGCAGCCCCCAGGTGACGCAGTATTTT. Translation gives CASSPQVTQYF.

This clone was observed a handful of times. The chain joins TRBV4-1 to TRBJ2-4, with 9 bases lining up with TRBD1. Germline V lookup: CDR1 MGHRA, CDR2 YSYEKL. V dropped 3 bases and J dropped 6; count of bases not matched to a gene: 12. CDR3 length: 17 amino acids. The CDR3 is CASSQGSWTGEGNIQYF. CDR3 sequence (DNA): TGCGCCAGCAGCCAGGGCTCGTGGACAGGGGAGGGAAACATTCAGTACTTC.

Concerning this clone itself: A much larger clonotype is one base distant, so this may be a read error. The V gene is TRBV19, the J gene TRBJ2-1, with D maybe TRBD2 (6 bases). There are 15 residues in the CDR3. Germline CDR1 LNHDA, CDR2 SQIVND (reference sequence). V was shortened by 1 base and J by 9 bases, with 16 bases between the two germline ends. CDR3 sequence (DNA): TGTGCCAGTAGTATAGGGGGCGGGGCGGGCGCTGAGCAGTTCTTC. It yields the protein CASSIGGGAGAEQFF.

This rearrangement joins TRBV2 to TRBJ1-5; the D gene is possibly TRBD1 (5 bases). V lost 6 bases and J 1 base, leaving 19 bases between the germline ends. The CDR3 runs to 17 residues. Germline V CDR1 and CDR2: SNHLY, FYNNEI. The CDR3 DNA reads TGTGCCAGCAGGTTGACACTTCTCGGGGGGAGCAATCAGCCCCAGCATTTT. As protein: CASRLTLLGGSNQPQHF. Full variable domain (remainder filled in from reference TRBV2 and TRBJ1-5): EPEVTQTPSHQVTQMGQEVILRCVPISNHLYFYWYRQILGQKVEFLVSFYNNEISEKSEIFDDQFSVERPDGSNFTLKIRSTKLEDSAMYFCASRLTLLGGSNQPQHFGDGTRLSIL.

The chain has TRBV19 and TRBJ1-2; tentative D call: TRBD1 (6 bases). V shed 7 bases and J shed 7 bases, with 16 bases lying between them. The CDR3 consists of 13 residues. Looked up from germline, CDR1 is LNHDA and CDR2 is SQIVND (reference sequence). Written as DNA, the CDR3 is TGTGCCAGTACCCATACAGGGATGGGTGGCTACACCTTC. Amino acid sequence: CASTHTGMGGYTF.

CDR3 DNA sequence: TGTGCCAGCAGCCCCGACAGTGCAACTAATGAAAAACTGTTTTTT. Protein sequence: CASSPDSATNEKLFF. The gene calls are TRBV7-8 and TRBJ1-4, with D tentatively TRBD1 (5 bases). Trimming left V 5 bases short and J 0 bases short, with 10 bases between. The CDR3 length is 15 residues. CDR1 is SGHVS and CDR2 is FQNEAQ in the germline V gene.